These 32 T cell receptor beta chains were all obtained from the same sample, sequenced in a study of blood T cell repertoires in COVID-19. The table came from immunoSEQ multiplex PCR; TCRdb's copy has only in-frame clones and leaves some out. In the table there are about 220,000 clones, around 90% of which are singletons. Sequencing was carried out using PBMCs or T cells enriched from blood (not recorded which). Receptors were obtained from a woman under 40 who had recovered from COVID-19.

This clone was seen once. The chain joins TRBV19 to TRBJ1-1, with D possibly TRBD1 on 6 matching bases. Trimming took 4 bases from V and 1 from J, leaving 13 bases between them. The CDR3 consists of 15 residues. Germline CDR1 reads LNHDA; CDR2 reads SQIVND (reference sequence). The CDR3, as DNA: TGTGCCAGTAGTACCAGGGGTAGGGCGAACACTGAAGCTTTCTTT. As protein: CASSTRGRANTEAFF. Full variable domain (missing parts from reference TRBV19 and TRBJ1-1): DGGITQSPKYLFRKEGQNVTLSCEQNLNHDAMYWYRQDPGQGLRLIYYSQIVNDFQKGDIAEGYSVSREKKESFPLTVTSAQKNPTAFYLCASSTRGRANTEAFFGQGTRLTVV.

This sequence joins TRBV29-1 and TRBJ1-2; D unclear. From germline, CDR1 is SQVTM and CDR2 ANQGSEA. This CDR3 comprises 10 residues. Trimming removed 4 bases at V and 4 bases at J, with 4 bases between. The CDR3 DNA reads as TGCAGCGTTGGCGGCTATGGCTACACCTTC. Translated: CSVGGYGYTF.

This chain links TRBV5-1 with TRBJ2-2, with 9 nucleotides matching TRBD2. With 4 bases clipped from V and 5 bases from J, the junction kept 12 bases outside the gene matches. This CDR3 is 17 amino acids long. Germline loops: CDR1 SGHRS, CDR2 YFSETQ. The CDR3 spells CASSHLHGTSKTGELFF. The DNA of the CDR3 is TGCGCCAGCAGCCACCTACACGGGACTAGCAAGACCGGGGAGCTGTTTTTT.

The chain employs TRBV3-1 (or the pseudogene TRBV3-2) and TRBJ2-3; TRBD2 aligns across 10 bases. J lost 1 base, V lost 2 bases, and 12 bases had no gene match. CDR1 and CDR2 (germline): LGHDT, YNNKEL (reference sequence). This CDR3 comprises 19 residues. This chain's CDR3 is CASSQRALTGTSGTDTQYF. CDR3 nucleotide sequence: TGTGCCAGCAGCCAAAGAGCCCTGACCGGGACTAGCGGCACAGATACGCAGTATTTT.

The V call is TRBV5-8, the J call TRBJ2-7; 13 bases fit TRBD2. CDR1 and CDR2 from the germline V gene are SGHTS and YDEGEE. Unmatched junction bases numbered 2, after V lost 0 bases and J lost 5 bases. The CDR3 loop spans 15 amino acids. The CDR3: CASSLDGTSGDEQYF. Here the CDR3 DNA reads TGTGCCAGCAGCTTGGATGGGACTAGCGGGGACGAGCAGTACTTC. The full variable domain, rest sourced from reference TRBV5-8 and TRBJ2-7, is EAGVTQSPTHLIKTRGQQATLRCSPISGHTSVYWYQQALGLGLQFLLWYDEGEERNRGNFPPRFSGRQFPNYSSELNVNALELEDSALYLCASSLDGTSGDEQYFGPGTRLTVT.

This sequence joins TRBV5-1 and TRBJ2-3; D possibly corresponds to TRBD2 (5 bases). The CDR3 runs 15 residues. Per germline, CDR1 SGHRS and CDR2 YFSETQ. Deletions cut 0 bases from V and 5 bases from J, with 13 bases between. The CDR3 is CASSLERPQGDTQYF. CDR3 DNA sequence: TGCGCCAGCAGCTTGGAGCGGCCACAAGGAGATACGCAGTATTTT.

The chain is built from TRBV7-9 and TRBJ1-4, with no clear D. The CDR3 is 14 amino acids. Germline assignment: CDR1 SEHNR and CDR2 FQNEAQ (reference sequence). The V end lost 0 bases, the J end lost 7 bases, and 9 bases lay between the germline ends. The CDR3 is CASSLASGSEKLFF. As DNA, the CDR3 is TGTGCCAGCAGCTTAGCGTCCGGGAGTGAAAAACTGTTTTTT.

CDR3 sequence reads: CASSYLAGGQFF. CDR3 DNA: TGTGCCAGCAGTTACTTGGCGGGGGGGCAGTTCTTC. This chain uses TRBV6-2 or TRBV6-3 with TRBJ2-1; 8 nucleotides align to TRBD2. V dropped 1 base and J dropped 12; count of bases not matched to a gene: 2. The V gene's germline CDR1 is MNHEY and CDR2 SVGEGT. The length of the CDR3 is 12 residues.

The chain has TRBV3-1 (or the pseudogene TRBV3-2) and TRBJ1-1, with TRBD1 matching 11 bases. V lost 3 bases, J lost 4 bases, and 4 bases stayed unmatched. Looked up from germline, CDR1 is LGHDT and CDR2 is YNNKEL (reference sequence). The CDR3 length is 15 residues. CDR3 sequence: CASSQGTGGITEAFF. CDR3 coding DNA: TGTGCCAGCAGCCAGGGGACAGGGGGGATCACTGAAGCTTTCTTT.

This rearrangement joins TRBV4-2 to TRBJ2-2; D ambiguous. This CDR3 contains 17 residues. CDR1 LGHNA and CDR2 YNFKEQ come from the germline V gene. Trimming took 1 base from V and 0 from J, leaving 12 bases between them. The CDR3 DNA follows: TGTGCCAGCAGCCAAGGAAATATTAACACGAACACCGGGGAGCTGTTTTTT. It yields the protein CASSQGNINTNTGELFF.

The gene calls are TRBV15 and TRBJ2-5, with a tentative D call TRBD1 (5 bases). In germline, CDR1 is LNHNV, CDR2 YYDKDF (reference sequence). V gave up 0 bases and J gave up 5 bases, with 22 bases separating them. This CDR3 contains 18 residues. The CDR3 DNA reads TGTGCCACCAGCAGAGATCAAGGGGTTGCCTCGGTAAGGGAGACCCAGTACTTC. Its protein product is CATSRDQGVASVRETQYF.

The chain links TRBV9 to TRBJ2-2; D remains ambiguous. Trimming took 4 bases from V and 7 from J, leaving 11 bases between them. CDR1 SGDLS and CDR2 YYNGEE come from the germline V gene. CDR3 length: 13 residues. The CDR3 DNA sequence: TGTGCCAGCAGCTCAAGTACCGGCGGGGAGCTGTTTTTT. It codes for CASSSSTGGELFF.

The chain is built from TRBV7-2 and TRBJ2-7; 9 nucleotides align to TRBD1. The CDR3 contains 14 residues. Germline V gene data show CDR1 as SGHTA and CDR2 as FQGNSA. Trimming took 7 bases from V and 9 from J; bases not matched to a gene: 13. CDR3 loop: CASKAGTGNVGQYF. The CDR3 nucleotides read TGTGCCAGCAAAGCCGGGACAGGGAACGTCGGGCAGTACTTC.

This clone has just a few counts. The rearrangement links TRBV5-4 to TRBJ1-2; TRBD1 matches at 8 bases. Losses at the gene ends were 0 bases for V and 8 bases for J; bases not matched to a gene: 6. This CDR3 is built from 14 residues. CDR1 is SGHNT, CDR2 YYREEE, per germline (reference sequence). CDR3: CASSLENTGGGYTF. The CDR3 region has the DNA TGTGCCAGCAGCTTGGAAAATACAGGGGGGGGCTACACCTTC.

This chain uses TRBV2 with TRBJ2-7; 7 nucleotides match TRBD1. The V and J ends lost 4 bases and 6 bases, in that order; junction bases with no gene match: 6. Per germline, CDR1 SNHLY and CDR2 FYNNEI. This CDR3 spans 13 amino acids. Here the CDR3 DNA reads TGTGCCAGCAGTGCGACAGGGAAGTCCGAGCAGTACTTC. Protein: CASSATGKSEQYF.

The J gene is TRBJ2-7, the V gene TRBV7-9, with TRBD2 identical over 13 bases. The V and J ends lost 5 bases and 3 bases, in that order; junction bases with no gene match: 7. CDR1 SEHNR and CDR2 FQNEAQ come from the germline V gene (reference sequence). This CDR3 contains 16 residues. CDR3 bases: TGTGCCAGCAGCCCCTGGACTAGCGGGGGAAGCTACGAGCAGTACTTC. As protein: CASSPWTSGGSYEQYF.

The chain joins TRBV29-1 to TRBJ2-5; TRBD2 agrees at 7 bases. There are 14 residues in the CDR3. V gave up 3 bases and J gave up 0 bases; unmatched junction bases: 4. Germline CDR1 and CDR2: SQVTM and ANQGSEA. CDR3 nucleotides: TGCAGCGTTGAGGTCGGGGGGAACCAAGAGACCCAGTACTTC. Protein sequence: CSVEVGGNQETQYF.

In regard to this clone: Other DNA sequences within the sample encode an identical CDR3. The genes are TRBV27 and TRBJ1-1; perhaps TRBD1 as D (6 bases). Germline assignment: CDR1 MNHEY and CDR2 SMNVEV (reference sequence). The CDR3 has 14 residues. V was clipped by 3 bases and J by 1 base, with 9 bases between them. This CDR3 is CASSLTGRNTEAFF. In nucleotides, the CDR3 is TGTGCCAGCAGTTTGACAGGCCGGAACACTGAAGCTTTCTTT.

The chain uses TRBV19 and TRBJ2-3, with 8 nucleotides matching TRBD1. This CDR3 has 16 residues. V lost 5 bases, J lost 1 base, and 8 bases stayed unmatched. The V gene's germline CDR1 is LNHDA and CDR2 SQIVND (reference sequence). The DNA of the CDR3 is TGTGCCAGTAGTCCCAGGGGGCACCTCGGCACAGATACGCAGTATTTT. Its protein is CASSPRGHLGTDTQYF. Using reference TRBV19 and TRBJ2-3 for the parts outside the CDR3, the full variable domain is DGGITQSPKYLFRKEGQNVTLSCEQNLNHDAMYWYRQDPGQGLRLIYYSQIVNDFQKGDIAEGYSVSREKKESFPLTVTSAQKNPTAFYLCASSPRGHLGTDTQYFGPGTRLTVL.

The J gene is TRBJ2-1, the V gene TRBV25-1; 8 nucleotides match TRBD2. The germline V gene has CDR1 MGHDK and CDR2 SYGVNS. The CDR3 is made up of 16 amino acids. The junction had 6 bases not matched to a gene; V was cut back by 5 bases and J by 0 bases. CDR3 bases: TGTGCCAGCAGTAAAAGCGGGGGCCGCTCCTACAATGAGCAGTTCTTC. Translated, it gives CASSKSGGRSYNEQFF. Looking up the rest from reference TRBV25-1 and TRBJ2-1 gives the full variable domain: EADIYQTPRYLVIGTGKKITLECSQTMGHDKMYWYQQDPGMELHLIHYSYGVNSTEKGDLSSESTVSRIRTEHFPLTLESARPSHTSQYLCASSKSGGRSYNEQFFGPGTRLTVL.

The chain combines TRBV10-3 with TRBJ2-5, with D tentatively TRBD2 (6 bases). The V gene's germline CDR1 is ENHRY and CDR2 SYGVKD. Trimming took 4 bases from V and 2 from J, leaving 11 bases between them. There are 14 residues in the CDR3. CDR3 sequence (DNA): TGTGCCATCAGTGGACCCCGGGGGCAAGAGACCCAGTACTTC. This gives the protein CAISGPRGQETQYF.

The chain couples TRBV7-6 to TRBJ2-5; 12 nucleotides line up with TRBD2. Germline CDR1 and CDR2: SGHVS and FNYEAQ. The CDR3 length is 17 residues. V gave up 5 bases and J gave up 12 bases; unmatched junction bases: 19. The CDR3 DNA follows: TGTGCCAGCAGCCCGCGGACTAGCGGGGACACACAAGAGATTAAGTACTTC. Translated: CASSPRTSGDTQEIKYF.

The chain recombines TRBV6-5 with TRBJ2-1; TRBD2 matches at 10 bases. This CDR3 contains 15 residues. The germline V gene has CDR1 MNHEY and CDR2 SVGAGI. Trimming cost V 6 bases and J 6 bases; bases outside gene matches: 8. The DNA for the CDR3 is TGTGCCAGCAGCTCAGCGGGGGGGCCTCTCAATGAGCAGTTCTTC. Encoded protein: CASSSAGGPLNEQFF.

J is TRBJ2-5 and V is TRBV7-9, with D uncertain. Trimming removed 2 bases at V and 0 bases at J, with 13 bases between. CDR1 is SEHNR and CDR2 is FQNEAQ in the germline V gene (reference sequence). This CDR3 spans 16 amino acids. CDR3 region: CASSLFPSDYQETQYF. In DNA form, the CDR3 reads TGTGCCAGCAGCTTATTTCCGAGCGACTACCAAGAGACCCAGTACTTC. Full variable domain (rest looked up from reference TRBV7-9 and TRBJ2-5): DTGVSQNPRHKITKRGQNVTFRCDPISEHNRLYWYRQTLGQGPEFLTYFQNEAQLEKSRLLSDRFSAERPKGSFSTLEIQRTEQGDSAMYLCASSLFPSDYQETQYFGPGTRLLVL.

This chain links TRBV7-9 with TRBJ2-7, with D perhaps TRBD2 (7 bases). CDR1 and CDR2 from the germline V gene are SEHNR and FQNEAQ (reference sequence). CDR3 length: 15 residues. V gave up 3 bases and J gave up 2 bases, with 14 bases separating them. In DNA form, the CDR3 reads TGTGCCAGCAGCTTCCCTGGGGGGGGGCCCTACGAGCAGTACTTC. Amino acid sequence: CASSFPGGGPYEQYF.

The rearrangement uses TRBV7-9 and TRBJ1-5, with TRBD1 matching 7 bases. The trim removed 6 bases at V and 5 bases at J, leaving 7 bases unmatched. Germline V gene data show CDR1 as SEHNR and CDR2 as FQNEAQ (reference sequence). The CDR3 has 14 residues. The DNA for the CDR3 is TGTGCCAGCAGACGTCAGGGGGATCATCAGCCCCAGCATTTT. Translated: CASRRQGDHQPQHF.

V and J are TRBV3-1 (or the pseudogene TRBV3-2) and TRBJ1-3, with 8 positions matching TRBD1. Germline CDR1 is LGHDT and CDR2 is YNNKEL (reference sequence). The V gene end was trimmed by 4 bases and the J gene end by 0 bases; junction bases not matched to a gene: 5. The CDR3 has 16 amino acids. CDR3 protein: CASSPPGQVSGNTIYF. CDR3 bases: TGTGCCAGCAGCCCCCCGGGACAGGTCTCTGGAAACACCATATATTTT.

The genes are TRBV11-2 and TRBJ2-5, with D possibly matching TRBD2 (7 bases). Per germline, CDR1 SGHAT and CDR2 FQNNGV. With 1 base removed from V and 3 bases from J, the gap between germline ends came to 12 bases. This CDR3 is 15 amino acids long. CDR3 amino acids: CASSLGGGNKETQYF. CDR3 DNA: TGTGCCAGCAGCTTAGGGGGGGGCAACAAAGAGACCCAGTACTTC.

V usage is TRBV4-1 and J usage is TRBJ2-7; 7 bases map to TRBD2. The CDR3 has 13 amino acids. CDR1 is MGHRA and CDR2 is YSYEKL in the germline V gene. V trimming: 6 bases; J trimming: 0 bases; junction bases outside the gene matches: 2. In DNA form, the CDR3 reads TGCGCCAGCAGTCGGGGGGACTCCTACGAGCAGTACTTC. Its protein product is CASSRGDSYEQYF.

V is TRBV12-3 or TRBV12-4 and J is TRBJ2-3; D is possibly TRBD2 (5 bases). Trimming shortened V by 9 bases and J by 0 bases, and 10 bases separated the two germline ends. CDR3 size: 13 residues. This CDR3 is CASGLSSTDTQYF. The CDR3 DNA reads as TGTGCCAGTGGACTGTCTAGCACAGATACGCAGTATTTT.

This chain uses TRBV6-6 with TRBJ2-7; no clear D. Germline V lookup: CDR1 MNHNY, CDR2 SVGAGI (reference sequence). CDR3 length: 12 amino acids. V was trimmed by 5 bases and J by 4 bases, leaving 9 bases between them. The CDR3 sequence is CASSRDWYEQYF. The CDR3 region has the DNA TGTGCCAGCAGTCGAGACTGGTACGAGCAGTACTTC.

The V and J genes are TRBV10-3 and TRBJ1-3; D not certain. The CDR3 sequence is 14 residues long. Germline CDR1 and CDR2: ENHRY and SYGVKD. Trimming removed 4 bases from V and 4 bases from J, with 11 bases in between. CDR3 coding DNA: TGTGCCATCAGTGTTGTACAAAAAGGAAACACCATATATTTT. Translating gives CAISVVQKGNTIYF.